The sequence of this T cell receptor (delta chain) was determined in a study of γδ T cells in repeated Plasmodium falciparum infection. Background on the study: The natural-infection arm compared Malian children under seasonal malaria with matched Australian children.

Bulk repertoires came from Vgamma9/Vdelta2+ or Vdelta2-negative gammadelta T cells flow-sorted from PBMC. TCRdb applied CATT to the multiplex PCR reads for clone calling. Of 85,000 to 95,000 delta-chain clones listed, 1.4% were seen once; the top ten hold 7% to 9.5%. V lost 8 bases and J 1 base, leaving 29 bases between the germline ends. Germline V gene sequence: CDR1 TSWWSYY, CDR2 QGS. The length of the CDR3 is 19 residues. This clone has more than one count but fewer than ten. The protein in TCRdb stems from a much larger clone and differs at residue 13 from this DNA's translation, likely a read error; here the protein is translated from the DNA.

The chain employs TRDV1 and TRDJ1, with D possibly TRDD3 on 5 matching bases. The TCR was taken from a pool of human donors (malaria-infected and uninfected, not separated). Sequenced material: gamma-delta T cells from blood. DNA of the CDR3: TGTGCTCTTCCTCAAATTCGGCCTCGTAGTCTGGGATGCACCGATAAACTCATCTTT. Amino acid sequence: CALPQIRPRSLGCTDKLIF.